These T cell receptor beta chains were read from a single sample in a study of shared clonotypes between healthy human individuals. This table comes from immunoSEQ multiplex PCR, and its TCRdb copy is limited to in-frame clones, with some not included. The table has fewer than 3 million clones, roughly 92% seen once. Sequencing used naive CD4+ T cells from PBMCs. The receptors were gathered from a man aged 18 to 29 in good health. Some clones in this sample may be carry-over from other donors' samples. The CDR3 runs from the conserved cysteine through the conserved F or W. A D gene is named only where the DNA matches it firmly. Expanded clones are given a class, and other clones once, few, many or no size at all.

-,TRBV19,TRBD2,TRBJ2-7,TGTGCCAGTAGTATAGCGGGAGGGTCCTACGAGCAGTACTTC,CASSIAGGSYEQYF
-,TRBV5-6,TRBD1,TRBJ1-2,TGTGCCAGCAGCCATGGCAGGGGGGATGGCTACACCTTC,CASSHGRGDGYTF
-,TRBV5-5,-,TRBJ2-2,TGTGCCAGCAATCCGGAGAATCCGGAGAGGAACACCGGGGAGCTGTTTTTT,CASNPENPERNTGELFF
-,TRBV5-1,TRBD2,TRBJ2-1,TGCGCCAGCAGCCCCAGCGGGGATAGCTCCTACAATGAGCAGTTCTTC,CASSPSGDSSYNEQFF
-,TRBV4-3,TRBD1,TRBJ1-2,TGCGCCAGCAGCCAAGGAACCCACAGGGGCTATGGCTACACCTTC,CASSQGTHRGYGYTF
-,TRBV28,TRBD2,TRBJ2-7,TGTGCCAGCAGCCAGGTAGCGGGGGTTTACGAGCAGTACTTC,CASSQVAGVYEQYF
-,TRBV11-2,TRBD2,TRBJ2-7,TGTGCCAGCAGCCAAACCGGGACTAGGGGCTCTAGGTCCTACGAGCAGTACTTC,CASSQTGTRGSRSYEQYF
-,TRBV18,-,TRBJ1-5,TGTGCCAGCTCACCATTGTTGGGTAATCTGGAGCCCCAGCATTTT,CASSPLLGNLEPQHF
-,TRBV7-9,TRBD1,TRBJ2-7,TGTGCCAGCAGCTTGGCCGGGACAGGGTCCTACGAGCAGTACTTC,CASSLAGTGSYEQYF
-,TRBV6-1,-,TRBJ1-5,TGTGCCAGCAATTCCCGGACGGGCAGTCAGCCCCAGCATTTT,CASNSRTGSQPQHF
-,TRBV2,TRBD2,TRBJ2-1,TGTGCCAGCAGCAGAGCGGGAGCAACCCTCTTC,CASSRAGATLF
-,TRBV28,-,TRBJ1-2,TGTGCCAGCAGTGAATCGTCAGGGGCCCTTAACTATGGCTACACCTTC,CASSESSGALNYGYTF
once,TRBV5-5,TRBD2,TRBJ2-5,TGTGCCAGCAGCTTGACCGGTCTCGCGGGAGGAGAGACCCAGTACTTC,CASSLTGLAGGETQYF
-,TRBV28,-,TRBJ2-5,TGTGCCAGCAGTCCCGCACAGTCACAAGAGACCCAGTACTTC,CASSPAQSQETQYF
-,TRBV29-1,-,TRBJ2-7,TGCAGCGTCCGGACAGTGATGGGGGAGCAGTACTTC,CSVRTVMGEQYF
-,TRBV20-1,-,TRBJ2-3,TGCAGTGCTGGGGTTCTGGATACGCAGTATTTT,CSAGVLDTQYF
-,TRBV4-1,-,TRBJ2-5,TGCGCCAGCAGCCAGACGGAGCGTGAGACCCAGTACTTC,CASSQTERETQYF
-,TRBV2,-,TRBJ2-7,TGTGCCAGCAGTGAGACTTCCTACGAGCAGTACTTC,CASSETSYEQYF
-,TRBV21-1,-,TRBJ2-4,TGTGCCAGCAGCGCCCAGACTAGCAGTTTAGCCAAAAACATTCAGTACTTC,CASSAQTSSLAKNIQYF
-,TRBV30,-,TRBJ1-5,TGTGCCTGGAGTGGGTCAAATCAGCCCCAGCATTTT,CAWSGSNQPQHF
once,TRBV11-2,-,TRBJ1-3,TGTGCCAGCAGCTTAAGGCCGGGCGTAAGAAACACCATATATTTT,CASSLRPGVRNTIYF
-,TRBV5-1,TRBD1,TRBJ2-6,TGCGCCAGCAGCTCGACAGGGTCCGGGGCCAACGTCCTGACTTTC,CASSSTGSGANVLTF
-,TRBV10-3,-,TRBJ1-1,TGTGCCATCAGTGAGCAACAGGGAGGGCCTGAAGCTTTCTTT,CAISEQQGGPEAFF
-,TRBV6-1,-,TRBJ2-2,TGTGCCAGCAGTGGACTAGTGTCCCTCGTCGGGGAGCTGTTTTTT,CASSGLVSLVGELFF